The present entry profiles one T cell receptor beta chain with its context. This record belongs to a study of early T cells in non-severe SARS-CoV-2 infection. TCRdb recomputed calls from the 5' RACE reads with MiXCR, one row per CDR3 protein. The repertoire holds roughly 120,000 distinct CDR3 sequences, with around 14% as singletons. The germline V gene encodes CDR1 SGHVS and CDR2 FQNEAQ. J lost 7 bases, V lost 5 bases, and 3 bases had no gene match. The CDR3 is 13 amino acids. This TCR came from an adult who was a healthcare worker with PCR-confirmed SARS-CoV-2 infection or an uninfected control (not recorded which). The chain has TRBV7-8 and TRBJ2-2, with TRBD1 matching 8 bases. The sample was whole blood. For the CDR3, the DNA is TGTGCCAGCAGCATGGACAGGGTCGGGGAGCTGTTTTTT. It is translated as CASSMDRVGELFF.